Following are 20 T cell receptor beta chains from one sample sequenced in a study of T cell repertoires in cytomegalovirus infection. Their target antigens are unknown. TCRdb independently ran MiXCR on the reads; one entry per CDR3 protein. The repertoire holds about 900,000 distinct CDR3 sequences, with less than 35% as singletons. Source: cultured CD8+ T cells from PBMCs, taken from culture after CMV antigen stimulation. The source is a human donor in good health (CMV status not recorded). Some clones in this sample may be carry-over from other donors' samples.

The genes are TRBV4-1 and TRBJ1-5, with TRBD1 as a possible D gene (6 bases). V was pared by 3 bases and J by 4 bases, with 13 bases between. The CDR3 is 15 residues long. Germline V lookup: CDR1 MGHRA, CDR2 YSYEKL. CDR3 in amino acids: CASSQMDSANQPQHF. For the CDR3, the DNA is TGCGCCAGCAGCCAGATGGACAGTGCTAATCAGCCCCAGCATTTT.

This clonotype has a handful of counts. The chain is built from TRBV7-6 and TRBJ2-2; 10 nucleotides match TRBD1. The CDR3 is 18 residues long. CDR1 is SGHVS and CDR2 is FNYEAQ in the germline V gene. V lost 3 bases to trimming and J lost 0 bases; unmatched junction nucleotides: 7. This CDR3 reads CASSFRTGGPANTGELFF. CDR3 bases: TGTGCCAGCAGCTTTCGGACAGGGGGACCCGCGAACACCGGGGAGCTGTTTTTT.

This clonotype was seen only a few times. In nucleotides, the CDR3 is TGTGCCAGCAGCCCGGGGGGTTTTGGCAATGAGCAGTTCTTC. This encodes CASSPGGFGNEQFF. The chain couples TRBV9 to TRBJ2-1; 7 nucleotides align to TRBD2. The CDR3 consists of 14 residues. V lost 4 bases to trimming and J lost 6 bases; unmatched junction nucleotides: 7. Germline V gene data show CDR1 as SGDLS and CDR2 as YYNGEE.

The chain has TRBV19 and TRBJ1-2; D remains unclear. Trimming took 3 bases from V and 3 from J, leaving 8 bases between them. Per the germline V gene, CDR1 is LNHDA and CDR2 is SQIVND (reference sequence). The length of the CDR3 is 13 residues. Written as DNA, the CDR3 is TGTGCCAGTAGTATTGACGGTTACTATGGCTACACCTTC. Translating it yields CASSIDGYYGYTF.

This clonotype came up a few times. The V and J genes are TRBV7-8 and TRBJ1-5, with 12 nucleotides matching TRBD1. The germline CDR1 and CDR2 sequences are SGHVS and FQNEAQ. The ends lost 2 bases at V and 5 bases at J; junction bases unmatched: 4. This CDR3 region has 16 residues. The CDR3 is CASSLRGQGADQPQHF. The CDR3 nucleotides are TGTGCCAGCAGCTTAAGGGGACAGGGGGCTGATCAGCCCCAGCATTTT.

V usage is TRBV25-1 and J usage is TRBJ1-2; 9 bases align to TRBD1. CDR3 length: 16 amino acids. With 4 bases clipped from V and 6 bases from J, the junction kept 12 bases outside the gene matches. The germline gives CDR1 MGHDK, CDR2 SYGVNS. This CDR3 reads CASSGPGQGTYDGYTF. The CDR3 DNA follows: TGTGCCAGCAGTGGGCCGGGACAGGGTACTTATGATGGCTACACCTTC.

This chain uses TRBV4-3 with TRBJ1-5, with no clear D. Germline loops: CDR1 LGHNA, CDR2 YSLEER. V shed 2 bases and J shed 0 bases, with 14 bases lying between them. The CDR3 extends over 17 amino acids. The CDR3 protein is CASSQTFGEISNQPQHF. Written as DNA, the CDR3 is TGCGCCAGCAGCCAAACATTCGGGGAGATTAGCAATCAGCCCCAGCATTTT.

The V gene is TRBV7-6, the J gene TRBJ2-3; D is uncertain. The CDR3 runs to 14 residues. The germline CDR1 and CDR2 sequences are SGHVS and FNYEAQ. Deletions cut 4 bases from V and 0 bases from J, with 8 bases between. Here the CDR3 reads CASSSTASTDTQYF. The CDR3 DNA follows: TGTGCCAGCAGCTCAACCGCTAGCACAGATACGCAGTATTTT.

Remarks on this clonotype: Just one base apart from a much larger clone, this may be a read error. CDR3 residues: CTSSLISGGSYEQYF. In DNA, the CDR3 is TGTACCAGCAGCTTAATAAGCGGGGGGTCCTACGAGCAGTACTTC. The chain couples TRBV7-2 to TRBJ2-7; 9 bases are a match to TRBD2. With V trimmed by 2 bases and J by 1 base, 3 bases remained unmatched. Germline V gives CDR1 SGHTA, CDR2 FQGNSA. This CDR3 is built from 15 residues.

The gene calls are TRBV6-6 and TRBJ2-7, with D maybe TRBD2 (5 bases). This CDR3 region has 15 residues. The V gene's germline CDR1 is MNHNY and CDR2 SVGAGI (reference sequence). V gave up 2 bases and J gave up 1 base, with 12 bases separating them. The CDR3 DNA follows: TGTGCCAGCAGTTACCCCGGGAACGGGTCCTACGAGCAGTACGTC. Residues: CASSYPGNGSYEQYV.

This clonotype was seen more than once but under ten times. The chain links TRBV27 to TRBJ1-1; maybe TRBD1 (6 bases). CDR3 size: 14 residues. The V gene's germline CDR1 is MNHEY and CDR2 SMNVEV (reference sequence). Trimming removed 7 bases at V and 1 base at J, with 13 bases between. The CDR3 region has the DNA TGTGCCAGCACCGCGGGGGGCAGGAACACTGAAGCTTTCTTT. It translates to CASTAGGRNTEAFF.

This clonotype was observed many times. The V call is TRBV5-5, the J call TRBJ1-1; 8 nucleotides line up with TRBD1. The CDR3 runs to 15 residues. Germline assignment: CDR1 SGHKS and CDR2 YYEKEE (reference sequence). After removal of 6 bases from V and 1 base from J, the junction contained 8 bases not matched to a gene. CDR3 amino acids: CASKDREGWNTEAFF. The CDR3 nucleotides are TGTGCCAGCAAGGACAGGGAGGGATGGAACACTGAAGCTTTCTTT.

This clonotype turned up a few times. CDR3 loop: CASSIGQGATNEQFF. CDR3 DNA sequence: TGTGCCAGCAGTATTGGACAGGGGGCGACCAATGAGCAGTTCTTC. V gene TRBV6-5 combines with J gene TRBJ2-1; 11 nucleotides line up with TRBD1. V was pared by 5 bases and J by 6 bases, with 6 bases of the junction left unmatched. In germline, CDR1 is MNHEY, CDR2 SVGAGI. The CDR3 has 15 residues.

CDR3 residues: CASSESTSGTGPNSLHF. The CDR3 DNA is TGTGCCAGCAGTGAATCGACCTCCGGGACAGGGCCGAACTCTCTCCACTTT. The chain uses TRBV6-6 and TRBJ1-6; TRBD1 agrees at 9 bases. With 5 bases clipped from V and 16 bases from J, the junction kept 21 bases outside the gene matches. Per the germline V gene, CDR1 is MNHNY and CDR2 is SVGAGI (reference sequence). CDR3 size: 17 residues.

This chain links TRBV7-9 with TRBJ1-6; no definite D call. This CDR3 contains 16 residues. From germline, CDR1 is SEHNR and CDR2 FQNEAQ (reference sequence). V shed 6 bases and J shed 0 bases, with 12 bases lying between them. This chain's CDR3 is CASSLALGSYNSPLHF. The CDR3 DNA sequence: TGTGCCAGCAGTTTGGCCTTGGGCTCCTATAATTCACCCCTCCACTTT. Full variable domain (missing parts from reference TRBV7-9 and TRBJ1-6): DTGVSQNPRHKITKRGQNVTFRCDPISEHNRLYWYRQTLGQGPEFLTYFQNEAQLEKSRLLSDRFSAERPKGSFSTLEIQRTEQGDSAMYLCASSLALGSYNSPLHFGNGTRLTVT.

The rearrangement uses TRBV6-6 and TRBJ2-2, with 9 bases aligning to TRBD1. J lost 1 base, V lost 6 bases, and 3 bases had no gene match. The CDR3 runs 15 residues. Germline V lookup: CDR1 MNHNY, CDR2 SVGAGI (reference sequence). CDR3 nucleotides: TGTGCCAGCAGGAGGACAGGGGAGAACACCGGGGAGCTGTTTTTT. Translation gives CASRRTGENTGELFF.

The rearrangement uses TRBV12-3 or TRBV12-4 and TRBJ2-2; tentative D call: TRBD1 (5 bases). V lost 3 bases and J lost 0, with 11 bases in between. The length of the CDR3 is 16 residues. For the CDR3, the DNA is TGTGCCAGCAGTTTTTCCGGCAGGGCGAACACCGGGGAGCTGTTTTTT. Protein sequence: CASSFSGRANTGELFF.

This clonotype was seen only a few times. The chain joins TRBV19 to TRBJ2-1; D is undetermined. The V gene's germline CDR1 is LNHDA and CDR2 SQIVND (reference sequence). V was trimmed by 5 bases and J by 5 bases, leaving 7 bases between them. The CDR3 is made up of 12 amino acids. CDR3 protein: CASSFSNNEQFF. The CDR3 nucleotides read TGTGCCAGTAGTTTTAGCAACAATGAGCAGTTCTTC.

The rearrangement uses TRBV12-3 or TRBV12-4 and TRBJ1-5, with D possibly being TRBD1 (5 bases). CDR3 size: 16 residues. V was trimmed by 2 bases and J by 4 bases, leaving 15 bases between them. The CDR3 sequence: CASSLSPDKGNQPQHF. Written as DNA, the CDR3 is TGTGCCAGCAGTTTATCCCCGGACAAGGGGAATCAGCCCCAGCATTTT.

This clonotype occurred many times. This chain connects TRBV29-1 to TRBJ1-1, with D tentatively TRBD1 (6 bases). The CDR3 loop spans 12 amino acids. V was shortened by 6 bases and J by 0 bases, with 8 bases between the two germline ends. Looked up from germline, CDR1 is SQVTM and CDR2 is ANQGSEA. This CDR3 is CSVDRMNTEAFF. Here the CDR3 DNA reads TGCAGCGTAGACAGGATGAACACTGAAGCTTTCTTT.